The T cell receptor beta chain described here comes from a study of T cells in Graves' hyperthyroidism and ophthalmopathy (dated by TCRdb to the late 2010s). At the level of the whole study: Peripheral blood samples were taken at initial diagnosis, before any treatment was given. TCR V-J signatures able to tell the groups apart were searched for in a discovery cohort of some 97 patients, of whom over 40 had Graves' ophthalmopathy and 57 had stable Graves' hyperthyroidism. Whether ophthalmopathy could be predicted prospectively was tested in an independent validation cohort made up of fewer than 20 hyperthyroidism patients plus 17 patients who later progressed to ophthalmopathy. For training and testing, the 80 to 100 patients in the discovery cohort were randomly divided in a 7:3 ratio. Thyroid tissue and blood T-cell repertoires from about six Graves' hyperthyroidism patients were also compared in the study. Once sampling was done, hyperthyroidism patients were given methimazole at a starting dose of 30 mg daily, whereas ophthalmopathy patients were given high-dose intravenous methylprednisolone. The paper describes TCR Vbeta CDR3 sequencing of around 130 peripheral blood samples, made up of about 40 ophthalmopathy patients, some 80 hyperthyroidism patients and approximately 17 progressor patients.

TCR beta CDR3 regions were amplified from RNA transcripts. For the first round of RT-PCR on the TCR CDR3, the HTBI primer set was used together with the Qiagen OneStep RT-PCR kit. Libraries were constructed in a second round of multiplex PCR, after which size selection and purification were carried out. Sequencing of the libraries was done on an Illumina HiSeq2000 using paired-end 100 bp reads. In the original analysis: SOAPnuke was used to process the raw data, removing reads that contained adapters or uncalled bases, had a mean Phred below 15, or lacked an exact match to the constant primer or identifier. High-quality paired reads were merged using COPE v1.2.5, and each unique nucleotide sequence was defined as a clonotype. MiTCR v1.1 was used to align clonotypes to the IMGT TRBV, TRBD and TRBJ reference segments. Analysis was restricted to V-J combinations with a frequency above 0.0001, which covered about 99% of repertoires. A TCS score was defined as the ratio of F50 (clonal expansion) to E x V (chaos), with BLOSUM62-based TCRdist applied between CDR3 peptides within each V-J. Welch's t-statistics and random forest reduced some 510 V-J features to about 13, which were used in a naive Bayes classifier (R e1071). The raw public reads went through TCRdb reprocessing: fastp at Q25, MiXCR clone calling, in-frame beta chains kept. Rows with one shared CDR3 protein collapse into an entry with the most common genes and DNA. TCRdb's processing, not the study's, gives the V and J calls here. This sample gives about 380,000 distinct CDR3 sequences in total; approximately 15% of them show up just once. Approximately 11% of the sample is taken by the ten largest.

Overall results and qualifications from the work: A 13 V-J signature model separated ophthalmopathy from stable hyperthyroidism, with 87.88% sensitivity and roughly 81% specificity in cross-validation and 80%/75% in testing. In validation, progression to ophthalmopathy was predicted by the model with nearly 71% sensitivity and around 76% specificity, a median of approximately 7.1 months before onset. No statistical method was used to set the sample size in advance, and investigators knew the group allocation. Most expanded thyroid clonotypes (frequency above 0.001) were also detected in blood, a finding suggesting that blood repertoires may reflect thyroid immune responses.

Its CDR3 holds 16 amino acids, cysteine through phenylalanine. The DNA shown is the 48-base CDR3, in frame from base 1. V and J are trimmed by 0 bases and 3 bases, and the gene matches miss 6 bases of the junction. CDR1 is given as SEHNR and CDR2 as FQNEAQ, both from the germline V gene (reference sequence). A patient counted as having stable Graves' hyperthyroidism if no progression to ophthalmopathy occurred over 18 months of follow-up. Hyperthyroidism patients were newly diagnosed, with disease duration under 2 months, and aged 18 to 65 years. Patients with uncontrolled infections, other autoimmune diseases, pregnancy or lactation were excluded. Diagnoses relied on clinical symptoms, serum thyroxine and TRAb, thyroid ultrasound and orbital computed tomography. PBMCs were isolated from more than 8 ml of fresh peripheral blood by Ficoll-Paque density gradient centrifugation. Total RNA was extracted using Trizol reagent, and RNA quality was assessed on an Agilent 2100 Bioanalyzer.

About this clonotype itself: Which antigen it targets is not known. Base qualities were left out, and no much larger clone turns up one base away.

The receptor chain draws on TRBV7-9 and TRBJ1-2, with TRBD1 matching 8 junction bases. The receptor was derived from a woman aged 55-69 years with Graves' hyperthyroidism. The specimen sequenced was blood. CDR3 region: CASSLAIQGGHYGYTF. The DNA is as follows: TGTGCCAGCAGCTTAGCGATACAGGGGGGACACTATGGCTACACCTTC.